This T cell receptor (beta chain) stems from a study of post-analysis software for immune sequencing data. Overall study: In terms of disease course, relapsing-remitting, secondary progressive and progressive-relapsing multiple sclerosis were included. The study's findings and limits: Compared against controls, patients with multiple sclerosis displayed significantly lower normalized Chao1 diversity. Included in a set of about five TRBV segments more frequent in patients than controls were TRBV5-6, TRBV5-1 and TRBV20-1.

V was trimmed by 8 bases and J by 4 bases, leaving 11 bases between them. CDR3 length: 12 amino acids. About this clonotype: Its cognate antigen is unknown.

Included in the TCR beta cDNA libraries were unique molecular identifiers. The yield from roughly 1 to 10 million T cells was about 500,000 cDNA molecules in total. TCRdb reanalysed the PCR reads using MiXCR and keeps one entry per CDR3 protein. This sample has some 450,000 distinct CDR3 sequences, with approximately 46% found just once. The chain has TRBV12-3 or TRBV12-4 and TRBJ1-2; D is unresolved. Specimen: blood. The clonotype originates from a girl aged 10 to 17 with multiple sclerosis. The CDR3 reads CASGLGLYGYTF. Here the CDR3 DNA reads TGTGCCAGCGGCCTTGGGCTCTATGGCTACACCTTC.